A single sample is the source of the 22 T cell receptor beta chains below, sequenced in a study of cytomegalovirus exposure and HLA in healthy donors. PCR employed 60 Vbeta and 13 Jbeta primers. The data were produced by immunoSEQ multiplex PCR, yet TCRdb's version contains in-frame clones alone and is incomplete. The sample shows 150,000 to 200,000 clones, roughly 72% of them seen only once. Sequencing was performed on PBMCs. The source of these receptors is a middle-aged man in good health and CMV-seronegative.

CDR3 protein: CASRGTANTEAFF. Here the CDR3 DNA reads TGCGCCAGCAGAGGGACAGCGAACACTGAAGCTTTCTTT. V gene TRBV5-1 combines with J gene TRBJ1-1; 7 bases are a match to TRBD1. V dropped 5 bases and J dropped 1; count of bases not matched to a gene: 2. The CDR3 consists of 13 residues. Germline V gene sequence: CDR1 SGHRS, CDR2 YFSETQ.

The chain has TRBV14 and TRBJ2-5; TRBD2 agrees at 7 bases. The CDR3 contains 15 residues. V was pared by 1 base and J by 3 bases, with 5 bases of the junction left unmatched. CDR1 is SGHDN, CDR2 FVKESK, per germline. The CDR3 protein is CASSQAWAGEETQYF. The CDR3 DNA follows: TGTGCCAGCAGCCAAGCATGGGCGGGGGAAGAGACCCAGTACTTC.

This clone was observed a few times. The V call is TRBV27, the J call TRBJ1-1; possible D gene TRBD1, 6 bases. Germline V CDR1 and CDR2: MNHEY, SMNVEV (reference sequence). The CDR3 spans 13 residues. Trimming stripped 5 bases from V and 12 bases from J, with 19 bases between. The CDR3 region has the DNA TGTGCCAGCAGTATCGCCAGGGGCGCGGTTCCTTTCTTT. This sequence encodes CASSIARGAVPFF.

J is TRBJ1-5 and V is TRBV7-2; D is ambiguous. CDR1 and CDR2 from the germline V gene are SGHTA and FQGNSA. The CDR3 contains 13 residues. V was pared by 5 bases and J by 2 bases, with 7 bases between. The CDR3: CASSNQGNQPQHF. CDR3 DNA sequence: TGTGCCAGCAGCAATCAGGGCAATCAGCCCCAGCATTTT. The full variable domain, completed using reference TRBV7-2 and TRBJ1-5, is GAGVSQSPSNKVTEKGKDVELRCDPISGHTALYWYRQSLGQGLEFLIYFQGNSAPDKSGLPSDRFSAERTGGSVSTLTIQRTQQEDSAVYLCASSNQGNQPQHFGDGTRLSIL.

In this sample, this clone turned up once. The sample contains more than one DNA sequence encoding this CDR3. This chain connects TRBV25-1 to TRBJ2-3, with 7 bases lining up with TRBD2. This CDR3 is 14 amino acids long. The V segment lost 7 bases and the J segment 7 bases; nucleotides outside the gene matches: 11. The germline gives CDR1 MGHDK, CDR2 SYGVNS. DNA for the CDR3: TGTGCCAGCACCGGGCTGGCGGGAGTCAATACGCAGTATTTT. Protein: CASTGLAGVNTQYF.

This chain connects TRBV7-2 to TRBJ2-5; the D gene is possibly TRBD2 (6 bases). V shed 5 bases and J shed 2 bases, with 15 bases lying between them. This CDR3 is built from 15 residues. From germline, CDR1 is SGHTA and CDR2 FQGNSA. CDR3 loop: CASSPGDWGQETQYF. DNA for the CDR3: TGTGCCAGCAGCCCGGGAGACTGGGGTCAAGAGACCCAGTACTTC.

J is TRBJ1-1 and V is TRBV6-5; possibly TRBD1 for D (5 bases). CDR3 length equals 11 residues. Trimming pared 7 bases from V and 11 bases from J, leaving 14 bases between. The germline V gene has CDR1 MNHEY and CDR2 SVGAGI. Here the CDR3 DNA reads TGTGCCAGCACCTACGGGGGATTCGCTTTCTTT. Residues: CASTYGGFAFF.

On this clone: Other nucleotide sequences from this sample produce the same CDR3. The chain links TRBV6-5 to TRBJ1-2, with a tentative D call TRBD1 (5 bases). The CDR3 has 12 residues. Germline V gene data show CDR1 as MNHEY and CDR2 as SVGAGI. Trimming took off 6 bases at V and 8 bases at J, with 13 bases between the two ends. The CDR3, as DNA: TGTGCCAGCAGCTATGGGCAGGGAGGCTACACCTTC. Its protein is CASSYGQGGYTF.

V and J are TRBV7-9 and TRBJ1-4, with D possibly TRBD1 on 5 matching bases. Deletions cut 2 bases from V and 8 bases from J, with 12 bases between. The germline gives CDR1 SEHNR, CDR2 FQNEAQ (reference sequence). The CDR3 runs to 14 residues. The CDR3 DNA is TGTGCCAGCAGCTTACCCGTCGCAGGGGAAAAACTGTTTTTT. This gives the protein CASSLPVAGEKLFF.

V usage is TRBV18 and J usage is TRBJ1-4; D is unresolved. Germline V gene lookup returns CDR1 KGHSH and CDR2 LQKENI. V was trimmed by 2 bases and J by 6 bases, leaving 7 bases between them. The CDR3 sequence is 13 residues long. CDR3 bases: TGTGCCAGCTCACCAGTGAGTTATGAAAAACTGTTTTTT. Translated, it gives CASSPVSYEKLFF.

There are a few counts of this clone. V gene TRBV7-9 combines with J gene TRBJ1-1; possible D gene TRBD1, 5 bases. V was clipped by 1 base and J by 0 bases, with 9 bases between them. The germline V gene encodes CDR1 SEHNR and CDR2 FQNEAQ (reference sequence). The CDR3 runs 15 residues. CDR3 bases: TGTGCCAGCAGCTTAGGTGGCAGGGTGAACACTGAAGCTTTCTTT. The encoded protein is CASSLGGRVNTEAFF.

This chain joins TRBV11-2 and TRBJ1-2; unclear D gene. Trimming cost V 2 bases and J 5 bases, with 15 bases left between them. Germline assignment: CDR1 SGHAT and CDR2 FQNNGV. The CDR3 has 15 amino acids. The CDR3 region is CASSLSIGEDYGYTF. The CDR3, as DNA: TGTGCCAGCAGCTTATCAATCGGGGAAGATTATGGCTACACCTTC.

Details on this clone: This specimen includes other DNA sequences encoding the same CDR3. The chain links TRBV2 to TRBJ2-5; D is ambiguous. V was shortened by 6 bases and J by 4 bases, with 9 bases between the two germline ends. The CDR3 loop spans 12 amino acids. From germline, CDR1 is SNHLY and CDR2 FYNNEI. CDR3 residues: CASRAGGETQYF. CDR3 bases: TGTGCCAGCAGGGCAGGTGGAGAGACCCAGTACTTC.

V gene TRBV9 combines with J gene TRBJ1-2, with D perhaps TRBD1 (6 bases). Germline assignment: CDR1 SGDLS and CDR2 YYNGEE. The CDR3 runs to 15 residues. V was cut by 3 bases and J by 0 bases, with 12 bases left in between. The chain's CDR3 is CASSATGTTNYGYTF. For the CDR3, the DNA is TGTGCCAGCAGCGCGACAGGTACTACTAACTATGGCTACACCTTC.

Here the CDR3 DNA reads TGTGCCAGCAAGGGACAGTACAATCAGCCCCAGCATTTT. Amino acids: CASKGQYNQPQHF. The rearrangement links TRBV7-3 to TRBJ1-5, with TRBD1 matching over 7 bases. The CDR3 covers 13 residues. CDR1 and CDR2 from the germline V gene are SGHTA and FQGTGA. V lost 7 bases to trimming and J lost 3 bases; unmatched junction nucleotides: 3.

This chain connects TRBV7-3 to TRBJ2-1, with 9 nucleotides matching TRBD2. The germline V gene encodes CDR1 SGHTA and CDR2 FQGTGA. V lost 2 bases and J lost 3; bases outside the gene matches: 2. The CDR3 totals 15 residues. The CDR3 here is CASSLAGGLYNEQFF. The CDR3 bases are TGTGCCAGCAGCTTAGCGGGAGGGCTCTACAATGAGCAGTTCTTC.

This chain links TRBV2 with TRBJ2-3, with D tentatively TRBD2 (6 bases). V dropped 6 bases and J dropped 0 bases, with 16 bases sitting between them. Germline loops: CDR1 SNHLY, CDR2 FYNNEI. The length of the CDR3 is 16 residues. DNA of the CDR3: TGTGCCAGCAGGGTCGGGTTAGCGGAAAGCACAGATACGCAGTATTTT. As protein: CASRVGLAESTDTQYF. The complete variable domain, with remaining parts taken from reference TRBV2 and TRBJ2-3, reads EPEVTQTPSHQVTQMGQEVILRCVPISNHLYFYWYRQILGQKVEFLVSFYNNEISEKSEIFDDQFSVERPDGSNFTLKIRSTKLEDSAMYFCASRVGLAESTDTQYFGPGTRLTVL.

The chain couples TRBV15 to TRBJ2-1, with a possible D match to TRBD1 (6 bases). V lost 1 base and J lost 4, with 14 bases in between. Germline V lookup: CDR1 LNHNV, CDR2 YYDKDF (reference sequence). The CDR3 covers 16 residues. The CDR3 loop reads CATSRALSQGYNEQFF. CDR3 DNA: TGTGCCACCAGCAGAGCACTGTCTCAGGGGTACAATGAGCAGTTCTTC.

The CDR3 loop reads CASSLRQGTYNEQFF. CDR3 in DNA: TGTGCCAGCAGCTTGCGACAGGGTACCTACAATGAGCAGTTCTTC. The chain links TRBV5-4 to TRBJ2-1; 7 bases fit TRBD1. This CDR3 spans 15 amino acids. Germline V gene lookup returns CDR1 SGHNT and CDR2 YYREEE (reference sequence). J was trimmed by 2 bases and V by 1 base; bases with no gene match: 3.

This clone was observed a handful of times. J is TRBJ2-7 and V is TRBV13; TRBD1 agrees at 11 bases. This CDR3 has 14 residues. The germline V gene encodes CDR1 PRHDT and CDR2 FYEKMQ (reference sequence). With 7 bases clipped from V and 6 bases from J, the junction kept 8 bases outside the gene matches. The CDR3 bases are TGTGCCAGCAAAGGGACCGGGACAGGGGGCGAGCAGTACTTC. Translation: CASKGTGTGGEQYF.

The J gene is TRBJ2-1, the V gene TRBV7-3; D is possibly TRBD2 (5 bases). The CDR3 is 14 residues long. CDR1 SGHTA and CDR2 FQGTGA come from the germline V gene. V lost 4 bases, J lost 7 bases, and 14 bases lay in between. The CDR3 loop is CASSSPTTANEQFF. In DNA, the CDR3 is TGTGCCAGCAGCTCCCCGACTACGGCGAATGAGCAGTTCTTC.

The CDR3 is CASSSSPGTGGKQYV. For the CDR3, the DNA is TGTGCCAGCAGTTCCAGTCCTGGGACAGGGGGCAAGCAGTACGTC. The chain links TRBV27 to TRBJ2-7, with 12 bases that match TRBD1. Per the germline V gene, CDR1 is MNHEY and CDR2 is SMNVEV (reference sequence). The junction had 9 bases not matched to a gene; V was cut back by 4 bases and J by 8 bases. There are 15 residues in the CDR3.